The entry below describes one T cell receptor beta chain. Its cognate antigen is unknown. These data come from a study of OX40 agonist ivuxolimab in advanced cancers. Measured with immunoSEQ multiplex PCR; TCRdb has only the in-frame clones, and not every one. The data show 60,000 to 100,000 clones, around 86% seen once. Points from the study as a whole: CD4+ and CD8+ blood T cells expanded clonally by week 6 at 0.1 to 3.0 mg/kg. CD8+ T cells (on average) carried more expanded clones than CD4+ T cells.

Germline V CDR1 and CDR2: SGDLS, YYNGEE. This CDR3 spans 16 amino acids. V lost 0 bases, J lost 4 bases, and 9 bases stayed unmatched. The sample here was CD4+ or CD8+ T cells sorted from blood, taken in a trial of the OX40 agonist ivuxolimab. This TCR came from an adult with an advanced solid tumor such as melanoma, head and neck, liver or kidney cancer. The V call is TRBV9, the J call TRBJ2-7; 8 bases line up with TRBD2. The chain's CDR3 is CASSVGVSGTIYEQYF. CDR3 nucleotide sequence: TGTGCCAGCAGCGTAGGGGTTAGCGGGACTATTTACGAGCAGTACTTC.